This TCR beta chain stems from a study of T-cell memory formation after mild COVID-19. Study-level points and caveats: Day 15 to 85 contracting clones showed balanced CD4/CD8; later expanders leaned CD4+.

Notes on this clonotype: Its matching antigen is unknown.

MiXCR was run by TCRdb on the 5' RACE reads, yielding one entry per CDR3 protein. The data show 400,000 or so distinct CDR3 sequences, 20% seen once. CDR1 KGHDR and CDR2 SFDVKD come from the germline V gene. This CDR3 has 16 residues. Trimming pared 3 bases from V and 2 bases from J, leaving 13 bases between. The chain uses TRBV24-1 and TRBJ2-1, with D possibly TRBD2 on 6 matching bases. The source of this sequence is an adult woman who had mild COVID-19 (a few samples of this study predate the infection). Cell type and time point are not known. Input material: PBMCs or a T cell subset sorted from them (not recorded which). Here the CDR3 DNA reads TGTGCCACCAGTGATCCAGCGGGCGCCCCCTACAATGAGCAGTTCTTC. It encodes CATSDPAGAPYNEQFF.